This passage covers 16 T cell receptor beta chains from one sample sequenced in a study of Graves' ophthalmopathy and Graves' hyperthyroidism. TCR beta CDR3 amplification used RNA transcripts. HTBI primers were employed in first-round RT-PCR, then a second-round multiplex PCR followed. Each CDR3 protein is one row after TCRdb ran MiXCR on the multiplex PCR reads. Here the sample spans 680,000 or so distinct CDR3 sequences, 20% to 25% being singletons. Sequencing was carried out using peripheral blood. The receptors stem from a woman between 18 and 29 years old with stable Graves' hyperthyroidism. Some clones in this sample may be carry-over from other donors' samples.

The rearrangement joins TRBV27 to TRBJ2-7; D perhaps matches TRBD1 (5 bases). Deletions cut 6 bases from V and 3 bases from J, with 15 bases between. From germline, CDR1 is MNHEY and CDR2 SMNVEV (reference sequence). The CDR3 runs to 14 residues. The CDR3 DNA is TGTGCCAGCAGCCAGAAGATTACAGGCTACGAGCAGTACTTC. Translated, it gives CASSQKITGYEQYF.

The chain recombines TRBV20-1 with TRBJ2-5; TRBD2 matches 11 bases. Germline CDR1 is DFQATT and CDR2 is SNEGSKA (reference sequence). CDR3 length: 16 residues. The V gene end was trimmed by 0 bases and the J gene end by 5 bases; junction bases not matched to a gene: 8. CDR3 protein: CSARDRLAGLRETQYF. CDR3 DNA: TGCAGTGCTAGAGATAGACTAGCGGGGCTGAGGGAGACCCAGTACTTC.

CDR3 sequence reads: CASSSGTSSETQYF. CDR3 nucleotides: TGTGCCAGCAGTTCCGGGACTAGTTCAGAGACCCAGTACTTC. The chain recombines TRBV6-2 or TRBV6-3 with TRBJ2-5, with 8 bases aligning to TRBD2. The CDR3 runs to 14 residues. Germline V lookup: CDR1 MNHEY, CDR2 SVGEGT. After removal of 4 bases from V and 4 bases from J, the junction contained 5 bases not matched to a gene.

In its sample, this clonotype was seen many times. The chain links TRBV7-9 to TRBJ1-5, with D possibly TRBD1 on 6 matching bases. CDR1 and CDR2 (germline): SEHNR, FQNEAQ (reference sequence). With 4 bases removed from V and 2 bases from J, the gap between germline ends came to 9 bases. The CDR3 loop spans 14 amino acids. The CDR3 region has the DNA TGTGCCAGCAGCTCTACAGGGCGCAATCAGCCCCAGCATTTT. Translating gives CASSSTGRNQPQHF. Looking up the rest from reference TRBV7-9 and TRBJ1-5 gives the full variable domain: DTGVSQNPRHKITKRGQNVTFRCDPISEHNRLYWYRQTLGQGPEFLTYFQNEAQLEKSRLLSDRFSAERPKGSFSTLEIQRTEQGDSAMYLCASSSTGRNQPQHFGDGTRLSIL.

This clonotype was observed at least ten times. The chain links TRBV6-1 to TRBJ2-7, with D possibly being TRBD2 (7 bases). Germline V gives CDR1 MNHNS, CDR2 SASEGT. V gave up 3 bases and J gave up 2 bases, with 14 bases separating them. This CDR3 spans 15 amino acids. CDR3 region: CASSEAGEGTYEQYF. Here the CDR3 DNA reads TGTGCCAGCAGTGAGGCAGGGGAGGGTACCTACGAGCAGTACTTC.

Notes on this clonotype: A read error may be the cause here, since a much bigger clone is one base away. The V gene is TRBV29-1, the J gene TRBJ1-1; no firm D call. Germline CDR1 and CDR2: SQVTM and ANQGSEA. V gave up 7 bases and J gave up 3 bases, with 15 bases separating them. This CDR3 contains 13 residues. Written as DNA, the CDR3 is TGCAGCGCCCAAACCTTTATGGACACTGAAGCTTTCTTT. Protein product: CSAQTFMDTEAFF.

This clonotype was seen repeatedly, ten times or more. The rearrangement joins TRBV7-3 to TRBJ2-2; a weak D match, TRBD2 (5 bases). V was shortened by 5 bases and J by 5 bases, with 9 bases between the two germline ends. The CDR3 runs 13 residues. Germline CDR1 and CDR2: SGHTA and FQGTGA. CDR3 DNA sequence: TGTGCCAGCAGCCCAACTAGGACCGGGGAGCTGTTTTTT. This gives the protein CASSPTRTGELFF.

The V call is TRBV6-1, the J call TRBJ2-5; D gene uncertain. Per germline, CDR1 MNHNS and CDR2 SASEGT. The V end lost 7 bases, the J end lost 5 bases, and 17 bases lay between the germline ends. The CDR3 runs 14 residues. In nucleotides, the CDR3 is TGTGCCAGCAAATTGACCCTGATTGGGGAGACCCAGTACTTC. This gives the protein CASKLTLIGETQYF.

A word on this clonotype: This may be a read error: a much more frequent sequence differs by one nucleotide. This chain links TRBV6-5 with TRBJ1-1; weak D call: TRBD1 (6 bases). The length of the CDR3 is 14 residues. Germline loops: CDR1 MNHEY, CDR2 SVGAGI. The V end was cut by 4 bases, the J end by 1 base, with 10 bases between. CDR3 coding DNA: TGTGCCAGCAGTTTCCCGGGACAGAACACTGAAGCTTTCTTT. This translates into CASSFPGQNTEAFF.

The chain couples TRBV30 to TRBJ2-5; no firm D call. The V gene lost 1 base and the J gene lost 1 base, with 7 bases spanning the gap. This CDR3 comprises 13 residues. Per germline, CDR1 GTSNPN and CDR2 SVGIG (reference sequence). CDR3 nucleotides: TGTGCCTGGAGTGGAAGTTTCCAAGAGACCCAGTACTTC. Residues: CAWSGSFQETQYF. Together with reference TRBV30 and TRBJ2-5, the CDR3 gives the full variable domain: SQTIHQWPATLVQPVGSPLSLECTVEGTSNPNLYWYRQAAGRGLQLLFYSVGIGQISSEVPQNLSASRPQDRQFILSSKKLLLSDSGFYLCAWSGSFQETQYFGPGTRLLVL.

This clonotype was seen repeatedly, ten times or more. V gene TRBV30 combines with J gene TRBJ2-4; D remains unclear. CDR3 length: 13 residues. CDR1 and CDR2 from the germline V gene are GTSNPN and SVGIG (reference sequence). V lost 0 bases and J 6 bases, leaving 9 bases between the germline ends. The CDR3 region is CAWSVTSGNIQYF. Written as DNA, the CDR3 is TGTGCCTGGAGTGTGACCTCCGGAAACATTCAGTACTTC.

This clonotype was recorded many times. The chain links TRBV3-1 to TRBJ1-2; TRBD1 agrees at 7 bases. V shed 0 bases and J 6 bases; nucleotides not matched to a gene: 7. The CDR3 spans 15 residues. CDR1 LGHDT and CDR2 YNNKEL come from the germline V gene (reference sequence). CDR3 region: CASSQDGTVENGYTF. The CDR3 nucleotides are TGTGCCAGCAGCCAAGACGGGACAGTGGAAAATGGCTACACCTTC.

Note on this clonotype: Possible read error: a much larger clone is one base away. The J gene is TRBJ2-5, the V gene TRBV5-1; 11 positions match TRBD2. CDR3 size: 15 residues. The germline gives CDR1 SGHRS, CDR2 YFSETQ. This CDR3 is CASRLAGGPRETQDF. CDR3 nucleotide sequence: TGCGCCAGCAGGTTAGCGGGGGGGCCGCGAGAGACCCAGGACTTC.

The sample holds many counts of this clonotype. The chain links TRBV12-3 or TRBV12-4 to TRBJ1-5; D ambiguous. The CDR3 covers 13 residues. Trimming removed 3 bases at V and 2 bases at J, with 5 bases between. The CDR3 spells CASSFTRNQPQHF. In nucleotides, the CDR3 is TGTGCCAGCAGTTTTACACGCAATCAGCCCCAGCATTTT.

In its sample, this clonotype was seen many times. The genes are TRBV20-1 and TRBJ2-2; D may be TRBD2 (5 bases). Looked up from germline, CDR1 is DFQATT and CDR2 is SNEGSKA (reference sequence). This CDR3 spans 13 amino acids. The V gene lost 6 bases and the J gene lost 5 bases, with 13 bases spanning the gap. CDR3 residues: CSAVARETGELFF. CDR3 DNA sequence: TGCAGTGCCGTCGCAAGGGAGACCGGGGAGCTGTTTTTT.

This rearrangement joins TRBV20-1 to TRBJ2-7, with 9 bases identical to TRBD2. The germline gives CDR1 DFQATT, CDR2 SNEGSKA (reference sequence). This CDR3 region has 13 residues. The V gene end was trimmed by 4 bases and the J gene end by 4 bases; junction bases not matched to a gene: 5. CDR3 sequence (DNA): TGCAGTGCTAATAGCGGGAGCGGTTACGAGCAGTACTTC. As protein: CSANSGSGYEQYF.